Below, one T cell receptor beta chain is given with its context. The method was immunoSEQ multiplex PCR; TCRdb's version includes in-frame clones alone and lacks a portion of them. The repertoire holds around 76,000 clones, with roughly 90% as singletons. Peripheral blood came from all dose cohorts at three timepoints. The source of the sample is a study of OX40 agonist ivuxolimab in advanced cancers. Study overall: Patients in the trial were receiving intravenous ivuxolimab every 2 weeks, at doses of 0.01 to 10 mg/kg. Prior checkpoint blockade (anti-PD-1, anti-PD-L1 or anti-CTLA-4) was permitted; approximately 40% had it.

The sequenced sample was CD4+ or CD8+ T cells sorted from blood, obtained in a trial of the OX40 agonist ivuxolimab. This clonotype was sampled from an adult with an advanced solid tumor such as melanoma, head and neck, liver or kidney cancer.

CDR3 protein: CASSLVFTERGGDHEQFF. In nucleotides, the CDR3 is TGCGCCAGCAGCTTGGTTTTCACTGAGCGGGGGGGCGATCACGAGCAGTTCTTC. The V and J genes are TRBV5-1 and TRBJ2-1; 10 bases match TRBD2. The CDR3 is 18 amino acids. V lost 0 bases and J lost 10; bases outside the gene matches: 16. In germline, CDR1 is SGHRS, CDR2 YFSETQ.